Shown below are 28 T cell receptor beta chains from a single sample sequenced in a study of shared clonotypes between healthy human individuals. Assay: immunoSEQ multiplex PCR; the TCRdb copy retains only in-frame clones and omits some. This table has 1.5 million to 2.5 million clones, about 95% appearing once. CD45RO-negative, CCR7-selected cells formed the naive CD8 fraction, which excluded terminally differentiated effector memory CD45RA+ cells. Sequencing input: naive CD8+ T cells sorted from blood. The receptors come from a man between 18 and 35 years old in good health.

This sequence joins TRBV5-1 and TRBJ2-1, with 7 bases aligning to TRBD1. Per germline, CDR1 SGHRS and CDR2 YFSETQ. The V gene end was trimmed by 3 bases and the J gene end by 4 bases; junction bases not matched to a gene: 7. The CDR3 has 15 residues. The DNA for the CDR3 is TGCGCCAGCAGCTCCGATCGGGACAGTTACAATGAGCAGTTCTTC. It codes for CASSSDRDSYNEQFF.

CDR3 sequence: CASSQVWLSGEKLFF. DNA of the CDR3: TGCGCCAGCAGCCAAGTTTGGCTCTCTGGTGAAAAACTGTTTTTT. V is TRBV4-1 and J is TRBJ1-4; D not resolved. The germline CDR1 and CDR2 sequences are MGHRA and YSYEKL. The CDR3 is made up of 15 amino acids. Trimming cost V 1 base and J 7 bases, with 13 bases left between them.

This sequence joins TRBV5-6 and TRBJ2-7; D is unclear. V lost 10 bases to trimming and J lost 6 bases, with 8 bases between them. Per the germline V gene, CDR1 is SGHDT and CDR2 is YYEEEE. CDR3 length: 9 amino acids. This chain's CDR3 is CAANSEQYF. In DNA form, the CDR3 reads TGTGCCGCAAATTCCGAGCAGTACTTC.

This clone was detected only a few times. This rearrangement joins TRBV5-6 to TRBJ1-1; D may be TRBD1 (5 bases). Trimming stripped 0 bases from V and 11 bases from J, with 11 bases between. The CDR3 contains 12 residues. Germline V gene sequence: CDR1 SGHDT, CDR2 YYEEEE. The CDR3 DNA sequence: TGTGCCAGCAGCTTGGTAATGGGGGATGCTTTCTTT. It is translated as CASSLVMGDAFF.

The CDR3 here is CASSLGPRQETQYF. CDR3 nucleotides: TGTGCCAGCAGCTTGGGTCCGCGACAAGAGACCCAGTACTTC. This chain uses TRBV5-6 with TRBJ2-5; no definite D call. The CDR3 totals 14 residues. Trimming took 0 bases from V and 2 from J, leaving 8 bases between them. Germline V gene sequence: CDR1 SGHDT, CDR2 YYEEEE. Full variable domain (missing parts from reference TRBV5-6 and TRBJ2-5): DAGVTQSPTHLIKTRGQQVTLRCSPKSGHDTVSWYQQALGQGPQFIFQYYEEEERQRGNFPDRFSGHQFPNYSSELNVNALLLGDSALYLCASSLGPRQETQYFGPGTRLLVL.

For this clone: A junction boundary mismatches the germline segment, possibly from a read error. The V gene is TRBV28, the J gene TRBJ1-2; tentatively, D is TRBD1 (6 bases). Germline lookup yields CDR1 MDHEN and CDR2 SYDVKM. CDR3 length equals 15 residues. CDR3 protein: CASRLQGDHIYGYTF. The CDR3 DNA follows: TGTGCCAGCCGTTTACAGGGTGATCATATCTATGGCTACACCTTC.

The chain links TRBV7-6 to TRBJ2-2; unclear D gene. CDR3 length: 15 amino acids. The V end was cut by 2 bases, the J end by 1 base, with 8 bases between. Germline lookup yields CDR1 SGHVS and CDR2 FNYEAQ. The CDR3 coding sequence is TGTGCCAGCAGCTTATCGTTGGAGAACACCGGGGAGCTGTTTTTT. Its translation is CASSLSLENTGELFF.

The V gene is TRBV10-1, the J gene TRBJ2-7; 7 bases map to TRBD2. CDR1 and CDR2 from the germline V gene are WNHNN and SYGVQD (reference sequence). V trimming: 8 bases; J trimming: 0 bases; junction bases outside the gene matches: 13. The CDR3 totals 16 residues. The CDR3 DNA reads TGCGCCAGCTACCTAGCGGTAAGGGATAGCTCCTACGAGCAGTACTTC. Its translation: CASYLAVRDSSYEQYF.

This rearrangement joins TRBV7-9 to TRBJ2-1, with TRBD2 identical over 9 bases. This CDR3 contains 16 residues. Germline-derived CDR1 and CDR2 are SEHNR and FQNEAQ (reference sequence). V was clipped by 1 base and J by 7 bases; unmatched bases: 8. The CDR3 sequence: CASSLELRGGVNEQFF. The CDR3 coding sequence is TGTGCCAGCAGCTTAGAGCTCCGCGGGGGGGTGAATGAGCAGTTCTTC. The full variable domain, in which reference TRBV7-9 and TRBJ2-1 provide the parts outside the CDR3, is DTGVSQNPRHKITKRGQNVTFRCDPISEHNRLYWYRQTLGQGPEFLTYFQNEAQLEKSRLLSDRFSAERPKGSFSTLEIQRTEQGDSAMYLCASSLELRGGVNEQFFGPGTRLTVL.

As for this clone: This CDR3 is also generated by other DNA sequences in the sample. This chain links TRBV11-2 with TRBJ2-7, with no clear D. The V and J ends lost 1 base and 2 bases respectively, with 6 bases between them. CDR1 is SGHAT and CDR2 is FQNNGV in the germline V gene. CDR3 length: 13 amino acids. The CDR3 sequence is CASSLGTTYEQYF. CDR3 nucleotide sequence: TGTGCCAGCAGCTTAGGCACCACCTACGAGCAGTACTTC.

About this clone: Within the sample, other DNA sequences also encode this same CDR3. This sequence joins TRBV6-5 and TRBJ2-2, with unresolved D. The CDR3 loop spans 13 amino acids. From germline, CDR1 is MNHEY and CDR2 SVGAGI. With 0 bases removed from V and 4 bases from J, the gap between germline ends came to 3 bases. The CDR3 nucleotides read TGTGCCAGCAGTTACTCGGTCACCGGGGAGCTGTTTTTT. Encoded protein: CASSYSVTGELFF.

V and J are TRBV13 and TRBJ1-2; D remains unclear. Trimming took 1 base from V and 3 from J, leaving 9 bases between them. The V gene's germline CDR1 is PRHDT and CDR2 FYEKMQ (reference sequence). The CDR3 is 14 amino acids. CDR3 amino acids: CASSLEADYYGYTF. CDR3 in DNA: TGTGCCAGCAGCTTAGAGGCAGACTACTATGGCTACACCTTC. The full variable domain, completed using reference TRBV13 and TRBJ1-2, is AAGVIQSPRHLIKEKRETATLKCYPIPRHDTVYWYQQGPGQDPQFLISFYEKMQSDKGSIPDRFSAQQFSDYHSELNMSSLELGDSALYFCASSLEADYYGYTFGSGTRLTVV.

This rearrangement joins TRBV29-1 to TRBJ2-4, with 9 bases that match TRBD1. V dropped 2 bases and J dropped 9; count of bases not matched to a gene: 14. The CDR3 has 16 amino acids. Germline assignment: CDR1 SQVTM and CDR2 ANQGSEA. The CDR3 protein is CSVERTGDRFSGIQYF. CDR3 DNA: TGCAGCGTTGAACGGACAGGGGATAGATTTAGCGGCATTCAGTACTTC. Variable domain in full (rest from reference TRBV29-1 and TRBJ2-4): SAVISQKPSRDICQRGTSLTIQCQVDSQVTMMFWYRQQPGQSLTLIATANQGSEATYESGFVIDKFPISRPNLTFSTLTVSNMSPEDSSIYLCSVERTGDRFSGIQYFGAGTRLSVL.

The chain links TRBV6-5 to TRBJ1-5; 7 positions agree with TRBD1. CDR1 MNHEY and CDR2 SVGAGI come from the germline V gene. This CDR3 is built from 15 residues. Trimming took 5 bases from V and 0 from J; bases not matched to a gene: 4. CDR3 coding DNA: TGTGCCAGCAGTACAACAGGGGCTAGCAATCAGCCCCAGCATTTT. Translated: CASSTTGASNQPQHF.

The rearrangement uses TRBV7-2 and TRBJ1-3; D is unclear. Trimming removed 7 bases from V and 2 bases from J, with 15 bases in between. CDR3 size: 15 residues. In germline, CDR1 is SGHTA, CDR2 FQGNSA. The DNA of the CDR3 is TGTGCCAGCATGGCGGGGAGGGCGGCTGGAAACACCATATATTTT. As protein: CASMAGRAAGNTIYF.

The V call is TRBV6-1, the J call TRBJ2-3, with no clear D. Trimming removed 3 bases at V and 5 bases at J, with 15 bases between. This CDR3 spans 15 amino acids. Per the germline V gene, CDR1 is MNHNS and CDR2 is SASEGT. The CDR3 nucleotides are TGTGCCAGCAGTGACAAAGCCCTTTTTGGAGATACGCAGTATTTT. Protein sequence: CASSDKALFGDTQYF.

The J gene is TRBJ1-5, the V gene TRBV19; 9 bases are shared with TRBD1. The CDR3 has 17 amino acids. The trim removed 5 bases at V and 0 bases at J, leaving 8 bases unmatched. Germline CDR1 reads LNHDA; CDR2 reads SQIVND (reference sequence). CDR3 protein: CASSELTGGVSNQPQHF. CDR3 DNA: TGTGCCAGTAGTGAGTTAACAGGGGGCGTTAGCAATCAGCCCCAGCATTTT.

The rearrangement joins TRBV27 to TRBJ2-3; weak D call: TRBD2 (5 bases). The CDR3 sequence is 16 residues long. The germline V gene encodes CDR1 MNHEY and CDR2 SMNVEV (reference sequence). Between the trimmed V and J ends, which lost 6 bases and 3 bases, there was a span of 19 bases. Here the CDR3 reads CASRVAGEYQTDTQYF. The CDR3 DNA sequence: TGTGCCAGCAGAGTCGCTGGGGAGTACCAAACAGATACGCAGTATTTT.

The genes are TRBV4-3 and TRBJ2-1; TRBD2 matches at 13 bases. The ends lost 4 bases at V and 3 bases at J; junction bases unmatched: 3. CDR1 and CDR2 (germline): LGHNA, YSLEER. The CDR3 is 16 residues long. The chain's CDR3 is CASSLGLAGYYNEQFF. CDR3 coding DNA: TGCGCCAGCAGCCTGGGACTAGCGGGGTACTACAATGAGCAGTTCTTC.

The genes are TRBV9 and TRBJ2-7; D may match TRBD1 or TRBD2 (5 bases each). V lost 3 bases and J lost 0, with 13 bases in between. Germline-derived CDR1 and CDR2 are SGDLS and YYNGEE. This CDR3 is 15 amino acids long. The CDR3 loop reads CASSATPGTSYEQYF. The CDR3 DNA follows: TGTGCCAGCAGCGCAACTCCCGGGACCTCCTACGAGCAGTACTTC.

This clone showed up just once. One junction end disagrees with the germline gene, perhaps due to a read error. The chain uses TRBV30 and TRBJ2-3; tentatively, D is TRBD2 (5 bases). Germline CDR1 and CDR2: GTSNPN and SVGIG (reference sequence). The CDR3 has 18 residues. The CDR3 DNA is TGTGCCTGGAGTGTAGATGTCCCGCTAGCCTTGAGCACTGATACGCAGTATTTT. Amino acid sequence: CAWSVDVPLALSTDTQYF. Full variable domain (remainder filled in from reference TRBV30 and TRBJ2-3): SQTIHQWPATLVQPVGSPLSLECTVEGTSNPNLYWYRQAAGRGLQLLFYSVGIGQISSEVPQNLSASRPQDRQFILSSKKLLLSDSGFYLCAWSVDVPLALSTDTQYFGPGTRLTVL.

The rearrangement uses TRBV10-3 and TRBJ1-6, with TRBD1 matching 7 bases. The CDR3 loop spans 15 amino acids. V lost 3 bases and J lost 5; bases outside the gene matches: 4. Germline V gene sequence: CDR1 ENHRY, CDR2 SYGVKD. CDR3: CAISDRDRDNSPLHF. Here the CDR3 DNA reads TGTGCCATCAGTGACCGGGACAGAGATAATTCACCCCTCCACTTT.

The V and J genes are TRBV28 and TRBJ2-2, with D possibly being TRBD2 (6 bases). This CDR3 is 15 amino acids long. V lost 6 bases, J lost 7 bases, and 18 bases lay in between. The V gene's germline CDR1 is MDHEN and CDR2 SYDVKM. The CDR3 reads CASSPRDFFFGELFF. The CDR3 DNA is TGTGCCAGCAGCCCTCGGGACTTTTTCTTCGGGGAGCTGTTTTTT.

The chain joins TRBV7-3 to TRBJ1-1; D not resolved. CDR3 length equals 14 residues. V dropped 2 bases and J dropped 4 bases, with 11 bases sitting between them. The V gene's germline CDR1 is SGHTA and CDR2 FQGTGA. CDR3 coding DNA: TGTGCCAGCAGCTTAGAGGGCGGTACCACTGAAGCTTTCTTT. Its protein is CASSLEGGTTEAFF.

The chain uses TRBV14 and TRBJ2-7, with TRBD1 as a possible D gene (6 bases). The V gene lost 4 bases and the J gene lost 7 bases, with 11 bases spanning the gap. Germline values: CDR1 SGHDN, CDR2 FVKESK. The CDR3 consists of 12 residues. The CDR3 loop is CASSLETGEQYF. The CDR3 region has the DNA TGTGCCAGCAGCCTGGAGACAGGAGAGCAGTACTTC.

The chain combines TRBV5-1 with TRBJ2-7, with TRBD2 matching 8 bases. Germline values: CDR1 SGHRS, CDR2 YFSETQ. There are 14 residues in the CDR3. V shed 6 bases, J shed 5 bases, and the junction held 10 bases outside the gene matches. This chain's CDR3 is CASTRGGTVDEQYF. CDR3 DNA: TGCGCCAGCACCCGGGGGGGAACCGTGGACGAGCAGTACTTC.

This sequence joins TRBV20-1 and TRBJ1-2, with D possibly matching TRBD1 (5 bases). This CDR3 comprises 11 residues. Trimming pared 6 bases from V and 6 bases from J, leaving 11 bases between. CDR1 and CDR2 (germline): DFQATT, SNEGSKA (reference sequence). The CDR3 sequence: CSAPWGNGYTF. The CDR3 DNA is TGCAGTGCGCCATGGGGGAATGGCTACACCTTC.

About this clone itself: This sample also contains other DNA sequences that code for the same CDR3. The chain has TRBV27 and TRBJ2-5; 11 nucleotides line up with TRBD1. The J segment lost 2 bases and the V segment lost 2 bases, leaving 1 base of the junction unmatched. The germline CDR1 and CDR2 sequences are MNHEY and SMNVEV (reference sequence). The CDR3 consists of 15 residues. CDR3 region: CASSLGTGGQETQYF. In nucleotides, the CDR3 is TGTGCCAGCAGTTTAGGGACAGGGGGACAAGAGACCCAGTACTTC.